This TCR beta chain was recorded in a study of OX40 agonist ivuxolimab in advanced cancers. Study information: Earlier treatment with anti-PD-1, anti-PD-L1 or anti-CTLA-4 was permitted, and about 40% had received some. General study findings and limits: CD4+ and CD8+ blood T cells expanded clonally by week 6 at 0.1 to 3.0 mg/kg.

The table came from immunoSEQ multiplex PCR; TCRdb's copy has only in-frame clones and leaves some out. The profile shows approximately 82,000 clones, approximately 90% of them singletons. With respect to this clone: The antigen is unknown.

CDR3 length equals 15 residues. Germline loops: CDR1 SGHRS, CDR2 YFSETQ. Trimming took 0 bases from V and 4 from J; bases not matched to a gene: 5. The clonotype was recovered from an adult with an advanced solid tumor such as melanoma, head and neck, liver or kidney cancer. The starting material was CD4+ or CD8+ T cells sorted from blood, obtained in a trial of the OX40 agonist ivuxolimab. The rearrangement uses TRBV5-1 and TRBJ2-7; 9 nucleotides agree with TRBD2. CDR3 nucleotides: TGCGCCAGCAGCTTGGCCTCTAGCGGGGTATACGAGCAGTACTTC. Encoded protein: CASSLASSGVYEQYF.